The clone carrying this T cell receptor (beta chain) was recorded once. No antigen is known for it. These data are taken from a study of cytomegalovirus exposure and HLA in healthy donors. Study results and limitations: Earlier analysis yielded a pattern in which most TCR beta V segments were productive about 90% or about 30% of the time.

CDR3 size: 14 residues. V gave up 0 bases and J gave up 10 bases, with 10 bases separating them. Germline values: CDR1 SGHDN, CDR2 FVKESK. Primers included in the PCR were 60 Vbeta and 13 Jbeta primers. Clones were sequenced by immunoSEQ multiplex PCR, and TCRdb holds only the in-frame ones, with some missing. The sample lists about 88,000 clones; 85% to 90% were seen once. Specimen: PBMCs. The TCR originated in a man between 18 and 35 years old in good health and CMV-seronegative. This chain connects TRBV14 to TRBJ1-6; TRBD1 might be the D (6 bases). The CDR3: CASSQEPRGSPLHF. CDR3 sequence (DNA): TGTGCCAGCAGCCAAGAACCCAGGGGATCACCCCTCCACTTT.